Detailed here is one T cell receptor (beta chain). Its matching antigen is unknown. The CDR3 has 15 residues. CDR1 is SGHTA and CDR2 is FQGNSA in the germline V gene. Germline trimming cut 5 bases from V and 3 bases from J; bases unmatched to any gene: 6. Normal lung was sampled as far from the tumour as possible, at least 3 cm. Measured with immunoSEQ multiplex PCR; TCRdb has only the in-frame clones, and not every one. This table has around 7,300 clones, 84% appearing once. The data are from a study of immune cell composition in non-small cell lung cancer. Whole-study results and caveats: In adenocarcinoma, maximal tumour-associated clone frequency tracked TIL tumour reactivity. Shared sequences between tumour-reactive and dominant in vivo clones were not proven. Tumour TCR-beta clonality was not significantly tied to smoking pack-years.

This sequence joins TRBV7-2 and TRBJ1-5; TRBD1 matches 8 bases. The material sequenced was non-adjacent lung tissue. This clonotype was sampled from a human donor with non-small cell lung cancer. CDR3 DNA sequence: TGTGCCAGCAGCGGACAGGGTGGTAACAATCAGCCCCAGCATTTT. Translated: CASSGQGGNNQPQHF.